What follows describes a single T cell receptor (beta chain). The sample contains more than one DNA sequence encoding this CDR3. The sample is drawn from a study of early stage breast cancer tumors. CDR1 SGHRS and CDR2 YFSETQ come from the germline V gene. The CDR3 covers 17 residues. V lost 0 bases to trimming and J lost 5 bases; unmatched junction nucleotides: 7. TCRdb's table, derived via immunoSEQ multiplex PCR, lists solely in-frame clones and lacks some. The data hold about 19,000 clones, with around four fifths observed a single time. Sequencing was performed on blood. The receptor comes from a person aged 65 to 79 with breast cancer. The chain recombines TRBV5-1 with TRBJ2-5; 13 nucleotides match TRBD2. The CDR3 coding sequence is TGCGCCAGCAGCTTGGCCACTAGCGGGGGGGCCGGGGAGACCCAGTACTTC. This codes for CASSLATSGGAGETQYF. Full variable domain (missing parts from reference TRBV5-1 and TRBJ2-5): KAGVTQTPRYLIKTRGQQVTLSCSPISGHRSVSWYQQTPGQGLQFLFEYFSETQRNKGNFPGRFSGRQFSNSRSEMNVSTLELGDSALYLCASSLATSGGAGETQYFGPGTRLLVL.